This TCR beta chain was observed in a study of metastatic and nonmetastatic thyroid tumors (dated by TCRdb to 2019 to 2021). Broadly, across the study: Repertoires were compared across peripheral blood and tumor or nodule tissue samples from malignant and benign thyroid patients. The full study reports these points: TCR beta diversity was reported as significantly higher in malignant tumors than in benign nodules, in both blood and tumor samples.

This clone was observed at least ten times. The specificity of this receptor is unknown. No base-level quality is on record; no much larger clone is a single base apart. Libraries came from PCR. Instrument on record: Illumina HiSeq 4000. High-throughput sequencing was used to profile the TCR beta-chain CDR3 region of each patient. Per the source publication's procedure: Drawing on CDR3 differences between clinicopathological groups, the researchers built a classifier meant to tell apart patients with distant-metastatic papillary thyroid cancer. To measure repertoire diversity the researchers used the Shannon index, while the Morisita-Horn index served to gauge how similar the tumor and blood repertoires were. TCRdb passed the public sequencing reads through fastp at Q25 and MiXCR, retaining productive beta sequences. Clone size and V and J calls follow TCRdb, not the original study. The sample records under 50,000 clones, 18% of which are singletons. The biggest ten clones account for roughly 15% of the sample.

For CDR1 and CDR2, the germline V gene lists SGHRS and YFSETQ. Reading from cysteine to phenylalanine, the CDR3 counts 14 amino acids. The entry retains the CDR3 DNA only, 42 bases that are in frame from base 1. Relative to germline, V is 4 bases shorter and J is 4 bases shorter, with 14 bases between their ends. No treatment had been received by any patient before thyroid surgery. Using T-cell receptor beta sequencing, the researchers looked back retrospectively at clinical samples from patients, gathered between about 2011 and 2018. Sequences were obtained from tumor tissue. The origin of this receptor is a female donor with papillary thyroid cancer or a benign thyroid nodule (not recorded which). Some clones in this sample may be carry-over from other donors' samples. The chain links TRBV5-1 with TRBJ1-1; the D gene is perhaps TRBD1, from 5 matching bases. CDR3 reads: CASSPGPSATEAFF. The nucleotide sequence is TGCGCCAGCAGCCCAGGGCCCTCGGCCACTGAAGCTTTCTTT.